This section outlines one TCR beta chain sequence together with its context. The CDR3 runs 17 residues. The V segment lost 1 base and the J segment 2 bases; nucleotides outside the gene matches: 4. From germline, CDR1 is MGHRA and CDR2 YSYEKL. The data are from a study of blood T cell repertoires in COVID-19. Overall study context: The study drew acute and convalescent COVID-19 samples from the United States, Italy and Spain. Sample material is recorded as cDNA or gDNA derived from T cells, B-cell-depleted T cells, or PBMCs.

Original data processing: Reference gene primer amplification gave nucleated cell count estimates. Using immunoSEQ multiplex PCR, the repertoire was profiled, and TCRdb retains in-frame clones only, with some absent. V, J and clone size are those of that table, while D and trimming were read from the DNA. The table records roughly 120,000 clones, 70% to 90% of them present only once. V gene TRBV4-1 combines with J gene TRBJ2-2; 10 positions match TRBD2. This receptor was obtained from a human donor in a cohort sampled during active COVID-19. Sequenced material: peripheral blood. CDR3 bases: TGCGCCAGCAGCCAAGTCGCTAGCGGGGGAAACACCGGGGAGCTGTTTTTT. This gives the protein CASSQVASGGNTGELFF.